This T cell receptor beta chain originates from a study of shared clonotypes between healthy human individuals. Notes on the study in general: Among non-shared clonotypes, generation probabilities were lower than among those shared by all four donors. A generally larger estimated richness was seen in naive subsets than in memory subsets. Sequencing depth was predicted to influence how clonotypes are shared among donors. Blood was the sole source, and tissue repertoires probably differ.

Germline values: CDR1 GTSNPN, CDR2 SVGIG (reference sequence). The CDR3 extends over 15 amino acids. Trimming shortened V by 0 bases and J by 4 bases, and 15 bases separated the two germline ends. Method: immunoSEQ multiplex PCR; TCRdb's copy keeps in-frame clones and lacks some. In the table there are about 960,000 clones, roughly 72% of which are singletons. To note about this clone: Its antigen is currently unknown.

The sequencing input was memory CD4+ T cells sorted from blood. The subset: CD45RA-negative fraction. This sequence originates from a man between 18 and 29 years old in good health. The chain recombines TRBV30 with TRBJ1-2; D remains unclear. The CDR3 DNA follows: TGTGCCTGGAGTGTTCAACCCGGGCGCGGCTATGGCTACACCTTC. It is translated as CAWSVQPGRGYGYTF.